This T cell receptor beta chain comes out of a study of CD8 T cells in Susac syndrome. It was with random hexamers that about 0.45 to 1 ug RNA was reverse transcribed. The method of amplification for TCR beta CDR3 was immunoSEQ multiplex PCR, covering 54 Vbeta and 13 Jbeta. TCRdb reprocessed the immunoSEQ multiplex PCR reads via MiXCR and lists one record per CDR3 protein. The profile shows 200,000 to 250,000 distinct CDR3 sequences, 85% to 95% of them singletons. From blood CD8+ and CD4+ T cells, TCR beta sequences were generated. This CDR3 is 13 amino acids long. Trimming cost V 6 bases and J 3 bases, with 14 bases left between them. The germline CDR1 and CDR2 sequences are SQVTM and ANQGSEA.

J is TRBJ1-1 and V is TRBV29-1; perhaps TRBD1 as D (5 bases). This sequence was found in a human donor with multiple sclerosis. Sample: CD4+ T cells from PBMCs. CDR3 nucleotide sequence: TGCAGCGTCGGGGCGCCGGAGCACACTGAAGCTTTCTTT. It yields the protein CSVGAPEHTEAFF.